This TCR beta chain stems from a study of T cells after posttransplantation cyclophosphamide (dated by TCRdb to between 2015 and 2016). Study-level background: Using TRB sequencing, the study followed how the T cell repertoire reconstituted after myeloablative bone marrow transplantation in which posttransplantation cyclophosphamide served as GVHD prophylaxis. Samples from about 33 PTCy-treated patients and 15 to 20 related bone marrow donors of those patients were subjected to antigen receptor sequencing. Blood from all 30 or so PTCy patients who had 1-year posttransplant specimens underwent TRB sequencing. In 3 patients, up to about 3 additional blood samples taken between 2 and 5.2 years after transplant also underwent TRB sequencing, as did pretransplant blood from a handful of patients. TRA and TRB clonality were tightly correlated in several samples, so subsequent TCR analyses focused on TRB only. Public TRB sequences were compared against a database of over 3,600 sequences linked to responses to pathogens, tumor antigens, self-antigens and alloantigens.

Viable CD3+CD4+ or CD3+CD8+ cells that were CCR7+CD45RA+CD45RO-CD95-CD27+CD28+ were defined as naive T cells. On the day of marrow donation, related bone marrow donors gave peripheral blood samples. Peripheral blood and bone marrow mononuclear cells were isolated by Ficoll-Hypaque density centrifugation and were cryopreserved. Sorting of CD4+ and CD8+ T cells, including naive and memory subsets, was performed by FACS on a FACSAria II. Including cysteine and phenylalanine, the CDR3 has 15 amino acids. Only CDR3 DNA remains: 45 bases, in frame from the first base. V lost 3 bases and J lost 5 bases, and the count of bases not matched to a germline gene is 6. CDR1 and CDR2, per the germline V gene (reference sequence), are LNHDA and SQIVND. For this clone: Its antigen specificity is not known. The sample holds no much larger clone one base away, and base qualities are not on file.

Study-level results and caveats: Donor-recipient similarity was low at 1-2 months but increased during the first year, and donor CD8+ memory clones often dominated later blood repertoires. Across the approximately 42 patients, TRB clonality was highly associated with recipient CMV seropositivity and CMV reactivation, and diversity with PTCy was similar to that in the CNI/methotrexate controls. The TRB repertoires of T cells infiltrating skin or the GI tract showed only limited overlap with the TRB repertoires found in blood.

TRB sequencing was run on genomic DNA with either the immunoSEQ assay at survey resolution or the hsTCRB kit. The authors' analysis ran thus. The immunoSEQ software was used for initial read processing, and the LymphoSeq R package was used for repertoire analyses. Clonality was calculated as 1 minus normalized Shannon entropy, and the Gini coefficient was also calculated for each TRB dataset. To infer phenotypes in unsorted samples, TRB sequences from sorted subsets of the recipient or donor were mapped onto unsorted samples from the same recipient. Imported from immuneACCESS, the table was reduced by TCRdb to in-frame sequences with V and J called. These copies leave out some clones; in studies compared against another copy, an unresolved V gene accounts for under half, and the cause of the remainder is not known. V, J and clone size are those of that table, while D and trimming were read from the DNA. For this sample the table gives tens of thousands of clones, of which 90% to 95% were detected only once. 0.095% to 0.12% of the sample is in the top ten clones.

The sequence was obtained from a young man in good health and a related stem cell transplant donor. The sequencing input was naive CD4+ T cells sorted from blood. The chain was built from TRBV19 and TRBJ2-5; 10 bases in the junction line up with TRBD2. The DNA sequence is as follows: TGTGCCAGTAGTATCCGGAGCGGGGGGGCGGAGACCCAGTACTTC. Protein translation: CASSIRSGGAETQYF.